The T cell receptor beta chain under discussion was sequenced for a study of cytomegalovirus exposure and HLA in healthy donors (dated 2017 in TCRdb). Concerning the study at large: An earlier analysis of roughly 500 of the donors reported 250 to 300 Gb of sequence data and around 120 million unique TCR beta sequences from approximately 180 million T cells. An early release covering about 600 HLA-typed donors comprised about 290 gigabases of sequencing data and around 85 million unique TCR sequences. The genetic ancestry cluster associated with self-reported Caucasian donors included 81% of the roughly 390 genotyped donors. The study aimed to test whether signatures of past pathogen exposure could be identified by cataloging public T cell receptors. Using immunosequencing, the study profiled T cell repertoires from roughly 650 subjects and related those repertoires to cytomegalovirus serostatus. Along with the approximately 700-subject first cohort, a separate validation cohort of over a hundred different subjects was used. To predict cytomegalovirus infection status, the study combined high-throughput TCR immunosequencing, statistical association of individual TCRs with disease status, and machine learning. A later analysis re-examined previously published TCR beta repertoires from 610 or so donors and added high-resolution HLA genotyping to investigate patterns of TCR occurrence. In the later analysis, no new phenotypic data were used to find candidate immune exposures; instead, reliance was placed on TCR beta sequences and their occurrence across donors. An earlier analysis of some 500 of the donors used high-throughput TCR beta sequencing to judge whether each TCR beta V gene segment behaved as functional or pseudogenic. Donor age, sex, ethnicity and CMV serostatus were compiled together with the repertoire data. In a later genetic analysis, genome-wide SNP genotypes for about 65% of the roughly 670 donors were used, and that subset was treated as a discovery cohort. All discovery cohort repertoires had been generated using a single sequencing platform. Both class I and class II loci were covered by HLA typing, at four-digit resolution. The number of donors typed differed by locus, with about 629-630 for A, B, C, DRB1 and DQB1, roughly 520 for DQA1, 600 to 610 for DPA1, and over 400 for DPB1. Several DR-DQ haplotypes were treated as single units for association and clustering because of strong linkage in the cohort. Across roughly 420 genotyped donors of the cohort, an average of roughly 200,000 unique TCR beta nucleotide sequences per donor were sequenced, and roughly 17% of those sequences were non-productive. Study-wide conclusions, independent of this receptor: When HLA alleles, especially DR and DQ, strongly co-occurred, attributing TCR associations to individual alleles was difficult. The authors suggested that the approach could potentially be generalized to other disease states and immunological phenotypes. In a later analysis, HLA-associated TCR beta chains were found to be more clonally expanded and to have lower generation probabilities than equally common non-associated chains. A later genetic analysis reported fewer N-insertions in productive TCRs among donors in an Asian-associated ancestry cluster than the approximately 700-donor mean. In a later analysis, most CMV-associated TCR beta chains were found to appear HLA-restricted, with HLA associations seemingly driven largely by CMV exposure. A further reported finding was that TCR beta sequences accurately predicted the HLA-A and HLA-B alleles for most subjects in the first cohort. A later analysis reported that several top co-occurrence clusters appeared linked to parvovirus B19, influenza, CMV and Epstein-Barr virus. In this cohort, only TCR beta chains were sequenced, and detectable features were limited by the absence of alpha or paired-chain data. For the cohort, immune exposure information was limited to CMV serostatus. In an earlier analysis of approximately 590 of the donors, most TCR beta V segments appeared in productive rearrangements about 90% or about 30% of the time, broadly matching IMGT annotations. Because HLA typing was unavailable for some donors at each locus, only the typed subset was used in association tests. A few of the identified cytomegalovirus-associated TCR beta chains were confirmed in vitro to be specific for cytomegalovirus antigens. Correlated functional status among segregating V segments might reflect linkage disequilibrium, but an unknown experimental factor could not be ruled out. Presence/absence analyses assumed roughly uniform sequencing depth across donors, an assumption that may not hold. The sequencing pipeline was judged likely to have produced a cluster of highly shared sequence variants as a technical artifact. In a later genetic analysis, a missense DCLRE1C variant was associated with V-gene and J-gene trimming of TCR beta chains, and the association was replicated in an independent cohort. While some public TCRs were present in many individuals, most TCR sequences turned up only very rarely across donors. Roughly 15 rarely observed V segments, including chromosome 9 orphons, were excluded from the earlier analysis of a few hundred of the donors because counts were too low. Cytomegalovirus status was reported to be diagnosed by the classifier with high specificity and sensitivity in both the original and validation cohorts. In the study, some 180 TCR beta chains were listed as associated with cytomegalovirus. Some IMGT-functional V segments, including TRBV6-2 and TRBV6-3, could not be told apart with the 87-base-pair reads, so those segments were excluded. In a later analysis, TCR association rates were found to vary across HLA loci, with the most associated TCRs seen for DRB1 alleles and the fewest for HLA-C alleles. A later analysis associated around 16,000 TCR beta sequences with specific HLA alleles at a false discovery rate of 0.05.

Worth noting for this clone: Its antigen is still unknown. No quality values exist for individual bases; no much larger clone is one base distant.

From cysteine to phenylalanine, the CDR3 is 14 amino acids long. This entry keeps only the CDR3 DNA: 42 bases, framed from base 1. Trimming takes 5 bases from V and 5 bases from J, and the germline ends sit 15 bases apart. The germline V gene (reference sequence) provides CDR1 SEHNR and CDR2 FQNEAQ. The cohort comprised around 700 healthy bone marrow donors. At the time of sampling, every cohort member was nominally healthy, though immune exposures that went unrecorded were likely present. The donor was CMV seronegative and was included in the group of 352 seronegative cohort members. Each donor provided a peripheral blood sample, and peripheral blood mononuclear cells were used for TCR beta sequencing. Genomic DNA was extracted from the blood cell samples with the Qiagen DNeasy Blood Extraction Kit. The library relied on the immunoSEQ multiplex PCR assay. The multiplex PCR relied on a mix of 60 forward primers for TCR Vbeta segments and 13 reverse primers for TCR Jbeta segments. The CDR3 region of rearranged TCR beta genes was amplified from genomic DNA by a multiplex PCR assay. The Illumina HiSeq System was used to sequence the amplified TCR beta libraries as 87-base-pair reads. In the original analysis: Across the 600 to 700 repertoires, a later analysis counted tens of millions of unique TCR beta chains, roughly 11 million of which were shared by at least two donors. To remove PCR and sequencing errors, raw reads were error-corrected and collapsed into unique sequences using a nearest-neighbor algorithm that merged closely related sequences. V, D and J gene segments were assigned by aligning CDR3 sequences to IMGT reference sequences. For a sequence to be retained, a match of at least six nucleotides was required to both a V gene segment and a J gene segment. Rearrangements were called productive when the CDR3 lacked stop codons and stayed in frame with V and J; all others were non-productive. CDR3 was defined according to IMGT convention as the region running from the second conserved V-encoded cysteine to the conserved J-encoded phenylalanine. The earlier analysis of 450 to 750 of the donors excluded any sequence lacking an unambiguous match to a single V gene segment. An earlier analysis of just under 600 of the donors called V segments functional above 56.7% productive rearrangements and segregating when the between-donor standard deviation exceeded 5%. A statistical classification framework was built for diagnosing cytomegalovirus status from the catalog of TCR beta chain sequences. A later analysis assigned V and J genes by comparing TCR nucleotide sequences with IMGT/GENE-DB human TR gene sequences. In a later analysis, CDR3 sequences and most-parsimonious VDJ recombination scenarios were assigned using the TCRdist pipeline. In a later analysis, each TCR beta chain was defined by its CDR3 amino acid sequence together with its V-gene family, and reads without a unique V-gene family were excluded. To address suspected cross-contamination and a sequencing artifact, a later analysis removed 450 to 700 highly shared, low-generation-probability nucleotide sequences. In a later analysis, a clonal expansion index for each public chain was calculated from normalized within-repertoire ranks of inferred template counts. A later analysis computed generation probabilities with a VDJ recombination model fitted to out-of-frame rearrangements, and checked the results against IGoR. In a later analysis, hypergeometric tests were used to score TCR-TCR, TCR-HLA and TCR-CMV co-occurrence, with a repertoire-size bias correction applied to TCR pairs. In a later analysis, false discovery rates were estimated by permuting HLA or CMV assignments 20 times. In a later analysis, co-occurring TCRs were grouped using DBSCAN, and TCRdist sequence similarity was added for clustering within HLA-allele-positive subsets. Co-occurrence clustering excluded repertoires with fewer than 30,000 or more than 120,000 public chains, plus five with anomalous nucleotide sharing. Drawn from immuneACCESS, this table holds only the in-frame rearrangements with V and J called that TCRdb kept. Clones are partly lost; checked studies trace under half to an unresolved V gene and leave the rest unexplained. For V, J and clone size, that table is used; D and trimming come from the DNA. The sample profile shows about 130,000 clones; 80% of them were found once. The ten largest clones capture 2.5% to 3% of the sample.

The chain links TRBV7-9 with TRBJ2-5; matching of 6 bases hints at TRBD1 as the D gene. This receptor was taken from a man younger than 40 in good health and CMV-seronegative. Sequenced sample: PBMCs. The nucleotide sequence is given as TGTGCCAGCAGCCCTACAGGGTCGGTGGAGACCCAGTACTTC. The encoded protein is CASSPTGSVETQYF.